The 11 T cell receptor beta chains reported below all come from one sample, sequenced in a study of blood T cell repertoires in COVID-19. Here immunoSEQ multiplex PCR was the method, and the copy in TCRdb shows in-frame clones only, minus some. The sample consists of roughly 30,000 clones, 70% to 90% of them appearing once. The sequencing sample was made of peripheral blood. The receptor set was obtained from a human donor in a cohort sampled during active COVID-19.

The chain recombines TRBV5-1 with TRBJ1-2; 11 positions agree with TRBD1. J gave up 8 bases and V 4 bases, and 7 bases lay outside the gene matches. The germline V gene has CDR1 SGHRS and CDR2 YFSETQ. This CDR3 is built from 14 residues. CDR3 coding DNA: TGCGCCAGCAGCATTGGACAGGGGGCGCTCGGCTACACCTTC. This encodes CASSIGQGALGYTF.

The CDR3 is CASSWRGERDNEQFF. In DNA, the CDR3 is TGCGCCAGCAGCTGGCGAGGGGAGCGGGACAATGAGCAGTTCTTC. The rearrangement links TRBV5-1 to TRBJ2-1; weak D call: TRBD2 (6 bases). The length of the CDR3 is 15 residues. Trimming left V 3 bases short and J 5 bases short, with 15 bases between. In germline, CDR1 is SGHRS, CDR2 YFSETQ. Combining the CDR3 with reference TRBV5-1 and TRBJ2-1 gives the whole variable domain KAGVTQTPRYLIKTRGQQVTLSCSPISGHRSVSWYQQTPGQGLQFLFEYFSETQRNKGNFPGRFSGRQFSNSRSEMNVSTLELGDSALYLCASSWRGERDNEQFFGPGTRLTVL.

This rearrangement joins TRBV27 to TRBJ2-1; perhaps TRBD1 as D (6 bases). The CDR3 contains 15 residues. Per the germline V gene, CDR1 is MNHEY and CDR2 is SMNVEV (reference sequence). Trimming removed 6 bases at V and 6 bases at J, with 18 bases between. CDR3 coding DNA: TGTGCCAGCAGCCCGCTGTTGGGGGCCGGCAATGAGCAGTTCTTC. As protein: CASSPLLGAGNEQFF.

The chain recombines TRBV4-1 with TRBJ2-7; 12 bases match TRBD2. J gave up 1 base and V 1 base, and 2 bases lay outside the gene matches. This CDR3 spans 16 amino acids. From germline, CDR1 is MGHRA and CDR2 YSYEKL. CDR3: CASSQGGTSGSYEQYF. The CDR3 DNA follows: TGCGCCAGCAGCCAAGGGGGGACTAGCGGGTCCTACGAGCAGTACTTC.

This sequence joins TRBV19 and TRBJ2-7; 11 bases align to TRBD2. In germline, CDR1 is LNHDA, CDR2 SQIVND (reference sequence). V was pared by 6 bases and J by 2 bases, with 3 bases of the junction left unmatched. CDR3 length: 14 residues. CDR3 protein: CASRGTSGTYEQYF. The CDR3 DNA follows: TGTGCCAGTAGGGGGACTAGCGGCACCTACGAGCAGTACTTC.

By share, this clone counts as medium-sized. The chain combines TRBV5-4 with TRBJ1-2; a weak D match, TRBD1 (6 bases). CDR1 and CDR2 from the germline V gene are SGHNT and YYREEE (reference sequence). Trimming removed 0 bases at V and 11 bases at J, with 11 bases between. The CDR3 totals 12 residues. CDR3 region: CASSLGGLFYTF. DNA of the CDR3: TGTGCCAGCAGCTTGGGGGGGCTTTTTTACACCTTC.

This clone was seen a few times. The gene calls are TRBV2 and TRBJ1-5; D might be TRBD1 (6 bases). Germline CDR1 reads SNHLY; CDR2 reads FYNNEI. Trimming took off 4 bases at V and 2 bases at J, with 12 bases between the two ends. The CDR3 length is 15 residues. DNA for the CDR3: TGTGCCAGCAGTGGGGAGGGGGGCGGCAATCAGCCCCAGCATTTT. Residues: CASSGEGGGNQPQHF.

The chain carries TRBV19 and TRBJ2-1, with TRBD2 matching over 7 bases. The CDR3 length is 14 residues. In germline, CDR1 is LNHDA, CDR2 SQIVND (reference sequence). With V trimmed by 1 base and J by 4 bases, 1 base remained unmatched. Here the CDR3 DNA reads TGTGCCAGTAGTATAGTCGGGGGGTACAATGAGCAGTTCTTC. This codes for CASSIVGGYNEQFF.

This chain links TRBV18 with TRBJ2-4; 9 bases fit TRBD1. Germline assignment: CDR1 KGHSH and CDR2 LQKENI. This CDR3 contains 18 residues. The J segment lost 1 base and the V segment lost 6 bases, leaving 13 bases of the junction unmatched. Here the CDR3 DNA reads TGTGCCAGCTCCCCCAAGCGACAGGGGGAGGGCGCCAAAAACATTCAGTACTTC. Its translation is CASSPKRQGEGAKNIQYF.

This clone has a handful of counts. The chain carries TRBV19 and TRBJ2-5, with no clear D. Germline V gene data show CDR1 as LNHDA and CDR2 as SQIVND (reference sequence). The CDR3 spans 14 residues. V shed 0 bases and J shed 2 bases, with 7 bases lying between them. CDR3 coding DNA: TGTGCCAGTAGTATAGATCACAGTCAAGAGACCCAGTACTTC. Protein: CASSIDHSQETQYF.

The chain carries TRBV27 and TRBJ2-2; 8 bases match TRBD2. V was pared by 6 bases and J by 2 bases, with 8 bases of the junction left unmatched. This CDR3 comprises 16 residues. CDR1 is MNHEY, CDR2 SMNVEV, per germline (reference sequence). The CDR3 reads CASRPVGLVNTGELFF. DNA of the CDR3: TGTGCCAGCAGACCCGTGGGACTAGTCAACACCGGGGAGCTGTTTTTT.